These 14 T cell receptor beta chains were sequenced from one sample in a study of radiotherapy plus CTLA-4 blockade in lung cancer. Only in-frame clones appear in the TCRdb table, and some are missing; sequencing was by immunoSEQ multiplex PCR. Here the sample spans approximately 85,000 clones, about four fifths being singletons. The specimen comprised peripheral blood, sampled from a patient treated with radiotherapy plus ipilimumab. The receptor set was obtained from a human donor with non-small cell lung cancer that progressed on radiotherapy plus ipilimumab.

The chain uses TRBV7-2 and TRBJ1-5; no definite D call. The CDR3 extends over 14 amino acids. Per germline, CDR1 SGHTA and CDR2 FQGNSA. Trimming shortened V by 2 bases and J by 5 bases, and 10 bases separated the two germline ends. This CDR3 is CASSLNLGYQPQHF. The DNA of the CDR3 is TGTGCCAGCAGCTTAAATCTGGGTTATCAGCCCCAGCATTTT.

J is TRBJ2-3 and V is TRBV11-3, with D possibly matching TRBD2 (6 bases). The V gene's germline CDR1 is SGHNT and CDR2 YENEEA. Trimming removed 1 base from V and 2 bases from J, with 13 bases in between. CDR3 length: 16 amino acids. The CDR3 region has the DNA TGTGCCAGCAGCTTAGGAGGTAGCGGATACACAGATACGCAGTATTTT. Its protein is CASSLGGSGYTDTQYF.

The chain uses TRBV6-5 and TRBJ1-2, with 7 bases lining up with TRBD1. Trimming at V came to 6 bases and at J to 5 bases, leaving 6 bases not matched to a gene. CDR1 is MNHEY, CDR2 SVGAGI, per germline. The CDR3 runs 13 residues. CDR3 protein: CASSPGQTYGYTF. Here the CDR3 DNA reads TGTGCCAGCAGCCCGGGACAGACTTATGGCTACACCTTC.

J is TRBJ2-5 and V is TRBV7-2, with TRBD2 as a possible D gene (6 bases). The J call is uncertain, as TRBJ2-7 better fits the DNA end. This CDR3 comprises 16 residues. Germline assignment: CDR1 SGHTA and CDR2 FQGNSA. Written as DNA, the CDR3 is TGTGCCAGCAGCTTGGGGAGGTCGAAGATCTCCTACGAGCAGTACTTC. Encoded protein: CASSLGRSKISYEQYF.

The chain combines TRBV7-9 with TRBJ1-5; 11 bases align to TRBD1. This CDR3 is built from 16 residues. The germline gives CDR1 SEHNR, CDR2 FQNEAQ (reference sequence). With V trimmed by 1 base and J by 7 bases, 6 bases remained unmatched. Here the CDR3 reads CASSLVPGQGDQPQHF. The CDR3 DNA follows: TGTGCCAGCAGCTTAGTTCCGGGACAGGGGGACCAGCCCCAGCATTTT.

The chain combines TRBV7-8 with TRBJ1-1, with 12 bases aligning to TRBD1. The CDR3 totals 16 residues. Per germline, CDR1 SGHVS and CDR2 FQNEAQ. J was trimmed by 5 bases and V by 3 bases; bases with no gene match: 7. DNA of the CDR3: TGTGCCAGCAGCTTTTTACGGGACAGGGGGCGGACTGAAGCTTTCTTT. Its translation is CASSFLRDRGRTEAFF.

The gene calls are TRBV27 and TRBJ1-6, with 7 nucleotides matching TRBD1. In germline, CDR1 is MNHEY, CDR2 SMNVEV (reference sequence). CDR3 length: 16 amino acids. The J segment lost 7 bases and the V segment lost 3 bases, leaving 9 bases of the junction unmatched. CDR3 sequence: CASSFTDRVANSPLHF. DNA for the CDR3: TGTGCCAGCAGTTTCACCGACAGGGTCGCGAATTCACCCCTCCACTTT.

CDR3 loop: CATDHTTEAFF. The CDR3 DNA is TGTGCCACCGACCATACCACTGAAGCTTTCTTT. The rearrangement links TRBV28 to TRBJ1-1; D remains ambiguous. Germline V lookup: CDR1 MDHEN, CDR2 SYDVKM. Trimming removed 10 bases from V and 4 bases from J, with 10 bases in between. CDR3 length: 11 residues.

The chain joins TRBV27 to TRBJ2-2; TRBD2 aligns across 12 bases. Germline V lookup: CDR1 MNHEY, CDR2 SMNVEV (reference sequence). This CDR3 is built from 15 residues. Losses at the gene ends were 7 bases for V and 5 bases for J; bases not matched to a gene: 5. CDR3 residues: CASKAGTSGTGELFF. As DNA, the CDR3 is TGTGCCAGCAAAGCCGGGACTAGCGGGACCGGGGAGCTGTTTTTT.

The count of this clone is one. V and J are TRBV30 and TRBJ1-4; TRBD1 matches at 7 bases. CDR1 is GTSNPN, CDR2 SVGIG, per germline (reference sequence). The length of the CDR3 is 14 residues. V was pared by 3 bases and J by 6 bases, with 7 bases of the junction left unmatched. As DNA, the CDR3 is TGTGCCTGGAGAGGAGGACAGGCGGATGAAAAACTGTTTTTT. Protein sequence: CAWRGGQADEKLFF.

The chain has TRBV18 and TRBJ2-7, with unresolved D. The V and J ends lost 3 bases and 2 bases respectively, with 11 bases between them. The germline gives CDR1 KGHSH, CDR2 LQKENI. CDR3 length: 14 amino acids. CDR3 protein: CASSPFPTTYEQYF. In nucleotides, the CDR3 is TGTGCCAGCTCACCTTTCCCAACCACCTACGAGCAGTACTTC.

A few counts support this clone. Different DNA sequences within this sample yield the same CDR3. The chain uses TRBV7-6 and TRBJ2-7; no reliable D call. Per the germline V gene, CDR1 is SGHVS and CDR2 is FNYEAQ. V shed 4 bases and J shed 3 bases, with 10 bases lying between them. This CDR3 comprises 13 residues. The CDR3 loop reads CASSSGPNYEQYF. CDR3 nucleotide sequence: TGTGCCAGCAGCTCCGGACCGAACTACGAGCAGTACTTC.

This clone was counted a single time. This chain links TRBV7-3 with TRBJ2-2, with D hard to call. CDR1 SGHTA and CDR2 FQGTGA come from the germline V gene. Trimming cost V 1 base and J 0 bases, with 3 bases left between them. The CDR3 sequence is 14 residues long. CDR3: CASSLSSNTGELFF. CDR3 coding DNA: TGTGCCAGCAGCTTAAGTTCGAACACCGGGGAGCTGTTTTTT.

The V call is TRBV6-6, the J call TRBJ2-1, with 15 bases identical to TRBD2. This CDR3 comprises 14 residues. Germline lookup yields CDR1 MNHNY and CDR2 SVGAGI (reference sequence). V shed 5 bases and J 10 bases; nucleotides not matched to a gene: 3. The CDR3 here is CASSTGLAGGEQFF. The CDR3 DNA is TGTGCCAGCAGTACGGGACTAGCGGGAGGAGAGCAGTTCTTC.